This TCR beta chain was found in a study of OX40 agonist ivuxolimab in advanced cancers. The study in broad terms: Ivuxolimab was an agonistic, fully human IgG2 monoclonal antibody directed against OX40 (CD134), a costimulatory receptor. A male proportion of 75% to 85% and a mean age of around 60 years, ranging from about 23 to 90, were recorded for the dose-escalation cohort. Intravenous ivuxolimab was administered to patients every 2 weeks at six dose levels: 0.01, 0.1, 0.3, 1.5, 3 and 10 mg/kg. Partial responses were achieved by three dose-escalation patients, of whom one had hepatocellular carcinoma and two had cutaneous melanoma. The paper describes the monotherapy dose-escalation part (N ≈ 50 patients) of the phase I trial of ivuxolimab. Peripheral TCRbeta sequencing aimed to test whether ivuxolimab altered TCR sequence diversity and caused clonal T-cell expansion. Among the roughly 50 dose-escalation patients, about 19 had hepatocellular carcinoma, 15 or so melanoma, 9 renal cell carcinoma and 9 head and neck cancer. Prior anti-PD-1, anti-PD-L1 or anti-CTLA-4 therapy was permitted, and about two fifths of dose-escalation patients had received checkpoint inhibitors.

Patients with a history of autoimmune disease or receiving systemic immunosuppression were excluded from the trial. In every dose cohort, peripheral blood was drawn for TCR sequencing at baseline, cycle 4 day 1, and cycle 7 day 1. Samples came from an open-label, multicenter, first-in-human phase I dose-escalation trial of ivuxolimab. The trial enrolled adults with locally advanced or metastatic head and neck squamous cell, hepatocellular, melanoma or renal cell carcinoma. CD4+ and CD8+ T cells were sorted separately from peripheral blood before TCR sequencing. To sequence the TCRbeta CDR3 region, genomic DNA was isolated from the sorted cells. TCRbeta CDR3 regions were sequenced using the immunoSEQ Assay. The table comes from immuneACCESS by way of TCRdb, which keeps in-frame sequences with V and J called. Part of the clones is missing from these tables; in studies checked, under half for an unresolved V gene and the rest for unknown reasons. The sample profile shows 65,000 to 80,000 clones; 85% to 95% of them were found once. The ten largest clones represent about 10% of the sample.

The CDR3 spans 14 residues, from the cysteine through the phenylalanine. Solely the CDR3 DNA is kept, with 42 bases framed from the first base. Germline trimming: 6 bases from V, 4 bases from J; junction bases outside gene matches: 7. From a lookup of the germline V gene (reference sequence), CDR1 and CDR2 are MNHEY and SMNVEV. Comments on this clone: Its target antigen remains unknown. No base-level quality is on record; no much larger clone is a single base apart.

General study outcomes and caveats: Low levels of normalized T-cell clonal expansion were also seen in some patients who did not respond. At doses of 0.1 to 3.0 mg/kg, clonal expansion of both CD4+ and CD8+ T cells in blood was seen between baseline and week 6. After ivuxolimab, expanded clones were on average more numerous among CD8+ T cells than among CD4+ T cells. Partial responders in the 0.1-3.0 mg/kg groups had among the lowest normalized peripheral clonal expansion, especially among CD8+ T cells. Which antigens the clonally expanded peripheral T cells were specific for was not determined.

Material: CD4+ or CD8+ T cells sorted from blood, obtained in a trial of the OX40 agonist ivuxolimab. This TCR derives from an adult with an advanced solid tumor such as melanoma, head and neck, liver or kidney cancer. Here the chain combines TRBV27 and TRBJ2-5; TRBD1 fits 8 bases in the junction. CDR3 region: CASSQAGGGETQYF. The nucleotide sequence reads TGTGCCAGCAGCCAAGCAGGGGGCGGAGAGACCCAGTACTTC.